The TCR beta chain under discussion was sequenced for a study of shared clonotypes between healthy human individuals. The method was immunoSEQ multiplex PCR; TCRdb's version includes in-frame clones alone and lacks a portion of them. The sample has more than 2,000,000 clones, 85% to 95% seen once. Germline CDR1 is MNHNY and CDR2 is SVGAGI (reference sequence). V lost 0 bases and J lost 15; bases outside the gene matches: 9. The CDR3 totals 14 residues. The J gene is TRBJ2-1, the V gene TRBV6-6, with 9 bases fitting TRBD2. This receptor was obtained from a young man in good health. Some clones in this sample may be carry-over from other donors' samples. The sequencing sample was made of naive CD4+ T cells from PBMCs. Subset noted: CD45RA+ positively selected. The CDR3 here is CASSYSARLAEGFF. The CDR3 DNA follows: TGTGCCAGCAGTTACTCGGCCCGACTAGCGGAGGGGTTCTTC.